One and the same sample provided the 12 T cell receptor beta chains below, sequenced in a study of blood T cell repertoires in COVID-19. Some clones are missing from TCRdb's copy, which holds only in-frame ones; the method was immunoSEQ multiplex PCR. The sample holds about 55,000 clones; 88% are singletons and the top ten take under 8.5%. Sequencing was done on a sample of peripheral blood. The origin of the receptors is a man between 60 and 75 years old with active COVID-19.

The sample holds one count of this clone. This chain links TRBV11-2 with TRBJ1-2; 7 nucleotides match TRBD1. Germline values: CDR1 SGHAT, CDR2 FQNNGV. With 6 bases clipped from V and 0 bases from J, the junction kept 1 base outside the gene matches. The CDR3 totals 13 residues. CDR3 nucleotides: TGTGCCAGCAGGGGACAGTCTAACTATGGCTACACCTTC. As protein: CASRGQSNYGYTF.

The CDR3 nucleotides read TGTGCCAGCACCTCACAGGGGATTACTGAAGCTTTCTTT. This gives the protein CASTSQGITEAFF. This chain joins TRBV6-5 and TRBJ1-1, with TRBD1 matching 7 bases. This CDR3 comprises 13 residues. Germline trimming cut 7 bases from V and 5 bases from J; bases unmatched to any gene: 7. Germline CDR1 reads MNHEY; CDR2 reads SVGAGI.

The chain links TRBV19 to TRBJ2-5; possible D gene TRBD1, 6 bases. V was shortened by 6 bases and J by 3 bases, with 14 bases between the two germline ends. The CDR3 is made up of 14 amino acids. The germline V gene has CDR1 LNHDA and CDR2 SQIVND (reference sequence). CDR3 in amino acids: CASSMAHREETQYF. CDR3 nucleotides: TGTGCCAGTAGCATGGCTCACAGGGAAGAGACCCAGTACTTC. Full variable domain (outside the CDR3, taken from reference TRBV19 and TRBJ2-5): DGGITQSPKYLFRKEGQNVTLSCEQNLNHDAMYWYRQDPGQGLRLIYYSQIVNDFQKGDIAEGYSVSREKKESFPLTVTSAQKNPTAFYLCASSMAHREETQYFGPGTRLLVL.

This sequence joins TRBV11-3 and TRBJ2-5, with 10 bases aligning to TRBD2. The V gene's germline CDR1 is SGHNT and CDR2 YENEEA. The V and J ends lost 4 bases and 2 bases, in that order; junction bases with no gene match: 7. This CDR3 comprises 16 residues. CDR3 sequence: CASSSLLAGEQETQYF. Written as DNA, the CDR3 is TGTGCCAGCAGCTCACTGCTAGCGGGGGAACAAGAGACCCAGTACTTC.

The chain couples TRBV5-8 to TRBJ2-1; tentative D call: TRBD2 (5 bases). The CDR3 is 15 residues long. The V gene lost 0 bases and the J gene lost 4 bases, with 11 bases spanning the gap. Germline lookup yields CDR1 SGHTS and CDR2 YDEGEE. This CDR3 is CASSLGGMGYNEQFF. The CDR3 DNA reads TGTGCCAGCAGCTTGGGAGGGATGGGGTACAATGAGCAGTTCTTC.

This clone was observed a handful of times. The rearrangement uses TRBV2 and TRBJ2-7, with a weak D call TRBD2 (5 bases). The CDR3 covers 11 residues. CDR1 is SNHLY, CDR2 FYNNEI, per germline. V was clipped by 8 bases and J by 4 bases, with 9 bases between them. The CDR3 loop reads CASGSEYEQYF. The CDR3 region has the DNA TGTGCCAGCGGTAGCGAGTACGAGCAGTACTTC.

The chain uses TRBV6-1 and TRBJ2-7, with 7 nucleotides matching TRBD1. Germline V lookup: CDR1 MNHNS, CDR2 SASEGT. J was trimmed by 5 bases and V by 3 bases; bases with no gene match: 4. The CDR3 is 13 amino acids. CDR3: CASSDITGDEQYF. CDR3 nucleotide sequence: TGTGCCAGCAGTGATATCACAGGGGACGAGCAGTACTTC.

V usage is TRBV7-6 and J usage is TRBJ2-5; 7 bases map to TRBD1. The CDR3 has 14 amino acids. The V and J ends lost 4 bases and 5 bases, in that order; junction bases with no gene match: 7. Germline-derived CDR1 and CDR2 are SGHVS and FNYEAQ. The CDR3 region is CASSSTGVRETQYF. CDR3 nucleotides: TGTGCCAGCAGCTCAACAGGGGTCCGGGAGACCCAGTACTTC.

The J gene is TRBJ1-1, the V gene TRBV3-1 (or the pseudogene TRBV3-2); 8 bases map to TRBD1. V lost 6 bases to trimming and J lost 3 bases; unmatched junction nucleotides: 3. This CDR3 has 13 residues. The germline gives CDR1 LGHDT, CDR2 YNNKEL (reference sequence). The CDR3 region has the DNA TGTGCCAGCAGACAGGGGGGGGACACTGAAGCTTTCTTT. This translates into CASRQGGDTEAFF.

As DNA, the CDR3 is TGTGCCAGCAGCTTCGGTGGACTAGCGAACTACAATGAGCAGTTCTTC. Its protein product is CASSFGGLANYNEQFF. The chain is built from TRBV5-8 and TRBJ2-1, with 9 bases matching TRBD2. With 2 bases clipped from V and 3 bases from J, the junction kept 6 bases outside the gene matches. The germline gives CDR1 SGHTS, CDR2 YDEGEE. The CDR3 has 16 amino acids.

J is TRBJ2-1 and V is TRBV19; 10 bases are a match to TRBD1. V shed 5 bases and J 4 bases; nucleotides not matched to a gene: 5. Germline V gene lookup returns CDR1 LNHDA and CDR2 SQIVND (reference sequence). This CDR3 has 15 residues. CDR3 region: CASSDGTGVYNEQFF. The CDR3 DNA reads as TGTGCCAGTAGTGACGGGACAGGGGTTTACAATGAGCAGTTCTTC.

In DNA, the CDR3 is TGCGCCAGCAGCTCGGACAGCGCAACCTTTGTGATCACAGATACGCAGTATTTT. This sequence encodes CASSSDSATFVITDTQYF. The V and J genes are TRBV5-1 and TRBJ2-3, with D possibly being TRBD1 (6 bases). The V gene lost 3 bases and the J gene lost 2 bases, with 22 bases spanning the gap. Germline V CDR1 and CDR2: SGHRS, YFSETQ. The CDR3 has 18 residues.